This TCR beta chain appears in the sequencing data of a study of sequential checkpoint blockade in melanoma. Background on the study: Maintenance nivolumab came after either treatment sequence.

Generated by immunoSEQ multiplex PCR, the TCRdb table keeps only in-frame clones and is missing some. The table lists about 12,000 clones, over 65% of them singletons. Germline CDR1 is SGHRS and CDR2 is YFSETQ. The CDR3 is made up of 14 amino acids. V lost 5 bases and J lost 1; bases outside the gene matches: 6. The treatment was: randomized to nivolumab then ipilimumab (arm A) or the reverse (arm B). Live CD3+CD8+ CD19− CD56− cells were sorted from PBMCs. The receptor's source is a human donor with melanoma. The input for sequencing was CD8+ T cells sorted from blood (inferred from file names), taken from a patient given nivolumab and ipilimumab in sequence. The chain links TRBV5-1 to TRBJ2-7; 7 bases align to TRBD1. The CDR3 DNA reads as TGCGCCAGCAGTTCCCAGGGACAGTCCTACGAGCAGTACTTC. It translates to CASSSQGQSYEQYF.